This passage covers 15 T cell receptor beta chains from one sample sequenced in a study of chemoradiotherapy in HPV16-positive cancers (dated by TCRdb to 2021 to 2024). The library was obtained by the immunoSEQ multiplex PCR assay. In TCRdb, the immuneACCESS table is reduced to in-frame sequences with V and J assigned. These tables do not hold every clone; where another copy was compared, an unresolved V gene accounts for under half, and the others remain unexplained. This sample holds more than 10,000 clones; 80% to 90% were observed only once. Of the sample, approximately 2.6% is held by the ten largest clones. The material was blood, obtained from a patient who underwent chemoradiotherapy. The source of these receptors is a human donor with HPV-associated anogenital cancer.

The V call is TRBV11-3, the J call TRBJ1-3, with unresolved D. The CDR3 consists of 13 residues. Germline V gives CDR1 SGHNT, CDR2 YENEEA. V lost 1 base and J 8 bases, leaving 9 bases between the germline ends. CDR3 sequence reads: CASSLGIADTIYF. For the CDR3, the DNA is TGTGCCAGCAGCTTAGGAATCGCGGACACCATATATTTT.

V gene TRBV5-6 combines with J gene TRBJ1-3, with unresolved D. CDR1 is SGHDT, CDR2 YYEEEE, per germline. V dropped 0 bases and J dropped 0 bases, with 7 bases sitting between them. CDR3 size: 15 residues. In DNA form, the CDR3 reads TGTGCCAGCAGCTTGGGGCTTTCCTCTGGAAACACCATATATTTT. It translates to CASSLGLSSGNTIYF.

The CDR3 protein is CASSVGRLGQPQHF. CDR3 DNA sequence: TGTGCCAGCAGCGTCGGACGGCTAGGGCAGCCCCAGCATTTT. The rearrangement links TRBV9 to TRBJ1-5; D call uncertain. Trimming removed 2 bases from V and 7 bases from J, with 13 bases in between. Per the germline V gene, CDR1 is SGDLS and CDR2 is YYNGEE. The CDR3 is 14 residues long.

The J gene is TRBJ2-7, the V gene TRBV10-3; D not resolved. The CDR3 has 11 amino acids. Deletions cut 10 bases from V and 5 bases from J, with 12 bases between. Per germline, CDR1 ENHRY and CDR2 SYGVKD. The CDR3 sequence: CATSQNNEQYF. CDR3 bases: TGTGCCACGTCCCAGAACAACGAGCAGTACTTC.

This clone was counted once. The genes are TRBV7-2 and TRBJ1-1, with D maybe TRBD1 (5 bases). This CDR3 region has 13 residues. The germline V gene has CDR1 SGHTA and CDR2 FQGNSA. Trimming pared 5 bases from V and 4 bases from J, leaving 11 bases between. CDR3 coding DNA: TGTGCCAGCAGCACGGTCGGGGGCACTGAAGCTTTCTTT. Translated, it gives CASSTVGGTEAFF.

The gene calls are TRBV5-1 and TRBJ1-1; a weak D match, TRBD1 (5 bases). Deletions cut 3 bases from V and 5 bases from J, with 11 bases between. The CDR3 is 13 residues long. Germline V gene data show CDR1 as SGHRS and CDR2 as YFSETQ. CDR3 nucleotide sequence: TGCGCCAGCAGCTCAGGCAGGGCTACTGAAGCTTTCTTT. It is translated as CASSSGRATEAFF.

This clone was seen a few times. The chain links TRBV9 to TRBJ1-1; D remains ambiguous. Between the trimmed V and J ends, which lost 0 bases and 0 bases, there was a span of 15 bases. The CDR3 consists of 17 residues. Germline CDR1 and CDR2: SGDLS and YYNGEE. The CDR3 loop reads CASSVGPKSGMNTEAFF. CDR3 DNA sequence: TGTGCCAGCAGCGTAGGTCCCAAGTCCGGGATGAACACTGAAGCTTTCTTT.

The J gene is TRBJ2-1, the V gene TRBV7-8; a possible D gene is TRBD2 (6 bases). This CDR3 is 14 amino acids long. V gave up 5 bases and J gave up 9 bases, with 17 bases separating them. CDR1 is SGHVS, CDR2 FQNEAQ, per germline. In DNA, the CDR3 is TGTGCCAGCAGCCCCCGGAGGGCTGGCGGTGAGCAGTTCTTC. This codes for CASSPRRAGGEQFF.

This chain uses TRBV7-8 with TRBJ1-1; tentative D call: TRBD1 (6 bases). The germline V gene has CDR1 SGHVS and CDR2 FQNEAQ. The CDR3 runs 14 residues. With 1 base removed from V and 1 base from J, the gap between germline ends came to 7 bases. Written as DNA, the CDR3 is TGTGCCAGCAGCTTAGGGACAGCGAACACTGAAGCTTTCTTT. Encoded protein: CASSLGTANTEAFF.

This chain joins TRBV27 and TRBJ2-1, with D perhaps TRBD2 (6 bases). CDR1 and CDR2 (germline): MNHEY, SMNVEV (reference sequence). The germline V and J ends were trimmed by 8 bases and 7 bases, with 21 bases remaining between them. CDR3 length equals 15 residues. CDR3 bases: TGTGCCAGCTGCACGGGACTCCTTACGGTAAATGAGCAGTTCTTC. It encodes CASCTGLLTVNEQFF.

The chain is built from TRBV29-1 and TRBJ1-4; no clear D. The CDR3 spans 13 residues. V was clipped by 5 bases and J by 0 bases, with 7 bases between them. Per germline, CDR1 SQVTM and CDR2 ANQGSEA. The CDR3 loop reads CSVPAATNEKLFF. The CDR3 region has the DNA TGCAGCGTTCCAGCTGCAACTAATGAAAAACTGTTTTTT. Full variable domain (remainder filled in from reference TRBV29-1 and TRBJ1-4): SAVISQKPSRDICQRGTSLTIQCQVDSQVTMMFWYRQQPGQSLTLIATANQGSEATYESGFVIDKFPISRPNLTFSTLTVSNMSPEDSSIYLCSVPAATNEKLFFGSGTQLSVL.

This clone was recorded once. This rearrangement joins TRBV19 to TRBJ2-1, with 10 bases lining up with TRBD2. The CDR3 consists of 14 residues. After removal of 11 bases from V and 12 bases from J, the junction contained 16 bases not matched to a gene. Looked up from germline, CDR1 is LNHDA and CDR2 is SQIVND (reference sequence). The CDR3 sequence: CAGGAGGPALAQFF. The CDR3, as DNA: TGTGCCGGGGGAGCGGGGGGGCCTGCATTGGCGCAGTTCTTC.

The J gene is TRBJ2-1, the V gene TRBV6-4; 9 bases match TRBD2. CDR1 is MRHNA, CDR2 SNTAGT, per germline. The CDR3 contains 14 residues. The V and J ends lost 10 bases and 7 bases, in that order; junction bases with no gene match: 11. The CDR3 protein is CATKTSGLTNEQFF. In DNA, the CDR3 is TGTGCCACCAAGACTAGCGGTCTCACTAATGAGCAGTTCTTC.

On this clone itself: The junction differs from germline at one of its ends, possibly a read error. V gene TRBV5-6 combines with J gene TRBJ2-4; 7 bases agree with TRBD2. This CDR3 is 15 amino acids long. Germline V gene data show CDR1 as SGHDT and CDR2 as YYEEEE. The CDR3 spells CASSLVGGEINLQYF. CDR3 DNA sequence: TGTGCCAGCAGCTTGGTGGGGGGGGAGATAAACCTTCAGTACTTC. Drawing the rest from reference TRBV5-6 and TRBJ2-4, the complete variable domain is DAGVTQSPTHLIKTRGQQVTLRCSPKSGHDTVSWYQQALGQGPQFIFQYYEEEERQRGNFPDRFSGHQFPNYSSELNVNALLLGDSALYLCASSLVGGEINLQYFGAGTRLSVL.

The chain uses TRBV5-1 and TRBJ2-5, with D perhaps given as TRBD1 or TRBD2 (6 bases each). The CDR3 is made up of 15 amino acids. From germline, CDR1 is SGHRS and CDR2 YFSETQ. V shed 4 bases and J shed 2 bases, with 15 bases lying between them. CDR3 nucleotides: TGCGCCAGCAGCGCCGCAGGGGCGGGGCAAGAGACCCAGTACTTC. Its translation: CASSAAGAGQETQYF.